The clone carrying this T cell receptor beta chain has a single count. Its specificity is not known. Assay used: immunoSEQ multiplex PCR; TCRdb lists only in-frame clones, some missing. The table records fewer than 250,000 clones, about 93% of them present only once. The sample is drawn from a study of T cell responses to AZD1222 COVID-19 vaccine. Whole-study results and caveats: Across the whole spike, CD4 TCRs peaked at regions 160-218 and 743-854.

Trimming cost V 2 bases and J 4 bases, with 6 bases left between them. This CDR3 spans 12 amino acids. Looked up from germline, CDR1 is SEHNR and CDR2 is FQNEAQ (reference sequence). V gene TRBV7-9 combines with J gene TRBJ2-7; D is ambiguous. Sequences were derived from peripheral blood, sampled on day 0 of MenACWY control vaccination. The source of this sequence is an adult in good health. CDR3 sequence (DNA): TGTGCCAGCAGCTTAAACAGTTACGAGCAGTACTTC. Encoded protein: CASSLNSYEQYF.